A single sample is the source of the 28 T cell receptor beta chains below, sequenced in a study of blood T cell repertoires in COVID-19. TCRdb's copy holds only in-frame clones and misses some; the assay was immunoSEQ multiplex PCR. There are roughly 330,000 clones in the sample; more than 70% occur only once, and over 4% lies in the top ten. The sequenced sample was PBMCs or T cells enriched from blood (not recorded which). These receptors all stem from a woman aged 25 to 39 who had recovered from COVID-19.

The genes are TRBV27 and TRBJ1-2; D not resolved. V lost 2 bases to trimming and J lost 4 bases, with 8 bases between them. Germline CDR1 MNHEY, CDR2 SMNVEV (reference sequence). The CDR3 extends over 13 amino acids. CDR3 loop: CASSLRVSYGYTF. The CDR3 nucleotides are TGTGCCAGCAGTTTACGGGTTTCCTATGGCTACACCTTC.

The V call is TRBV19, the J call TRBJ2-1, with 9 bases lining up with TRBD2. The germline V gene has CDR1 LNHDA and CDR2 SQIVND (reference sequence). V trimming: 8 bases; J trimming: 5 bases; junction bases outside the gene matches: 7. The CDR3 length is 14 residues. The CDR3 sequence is CASGYSGGDNEQFF. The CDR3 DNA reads TGTGCCAGTGGATATAGCGGGGGTGACAATGAGCAGTTCTTC.

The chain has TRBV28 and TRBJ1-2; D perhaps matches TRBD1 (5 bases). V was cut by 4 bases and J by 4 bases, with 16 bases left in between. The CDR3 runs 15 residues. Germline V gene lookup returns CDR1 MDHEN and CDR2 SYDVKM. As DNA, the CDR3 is TGTGCCAGCAGTTGGGGCTCGAGGACATCCTATGGCTACACCTTC. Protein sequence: CASSWGSRTSYGYTF.

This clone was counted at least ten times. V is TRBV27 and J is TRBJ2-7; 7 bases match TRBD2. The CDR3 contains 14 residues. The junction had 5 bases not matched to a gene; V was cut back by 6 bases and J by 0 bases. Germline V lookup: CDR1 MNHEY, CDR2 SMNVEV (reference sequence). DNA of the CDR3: TGTGCCAGCAGCCATGGACTAGACTCCTACGAGCAGTACTTC. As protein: CASSHGLDSYEQYF.

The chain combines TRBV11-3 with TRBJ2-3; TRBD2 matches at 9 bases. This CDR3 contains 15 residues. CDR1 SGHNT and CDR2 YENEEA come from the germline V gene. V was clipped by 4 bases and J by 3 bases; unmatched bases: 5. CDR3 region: CASSSFSGGTDTQYF. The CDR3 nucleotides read TGTGCCAGCAGCTCATTCAGCGGGGGGACAGATACGCAGTATTTT.

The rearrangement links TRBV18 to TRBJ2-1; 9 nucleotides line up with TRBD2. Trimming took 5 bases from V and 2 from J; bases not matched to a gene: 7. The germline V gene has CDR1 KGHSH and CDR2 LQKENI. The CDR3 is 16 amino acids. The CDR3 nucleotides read TGTGCCAGCTCATCAAAGCGGGGGGAAACCTACAATGAGCAGTTCTTC. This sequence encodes CASSSKRGETYNEQFF.

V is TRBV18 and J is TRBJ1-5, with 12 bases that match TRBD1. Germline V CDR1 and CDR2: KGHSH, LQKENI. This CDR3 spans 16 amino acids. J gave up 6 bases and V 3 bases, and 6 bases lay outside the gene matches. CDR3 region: CASSPGDRGLGQPQHF. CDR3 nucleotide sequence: TGTGCCAGCTCACCTGGGGACAGGGGGCTGGGTCAGCCCCAGCATTTT.

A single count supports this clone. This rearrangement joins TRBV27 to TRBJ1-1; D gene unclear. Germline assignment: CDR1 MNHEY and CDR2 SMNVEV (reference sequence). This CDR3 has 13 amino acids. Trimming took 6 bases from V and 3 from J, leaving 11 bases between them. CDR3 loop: CASSRLLYTEAFF. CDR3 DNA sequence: TGTGCCAGCAGCCGCCTACTTTACACTGAAGCTTTCTTT.

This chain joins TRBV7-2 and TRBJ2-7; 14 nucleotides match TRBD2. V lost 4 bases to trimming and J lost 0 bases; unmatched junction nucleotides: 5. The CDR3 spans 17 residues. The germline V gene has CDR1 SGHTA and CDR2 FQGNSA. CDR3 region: CASSSGLAGESSYEQYF. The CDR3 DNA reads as TGTGCCAGCAGCTCGGGACTAGCGGGGGAAAGCTCCTACGAGCAGTACTTC.

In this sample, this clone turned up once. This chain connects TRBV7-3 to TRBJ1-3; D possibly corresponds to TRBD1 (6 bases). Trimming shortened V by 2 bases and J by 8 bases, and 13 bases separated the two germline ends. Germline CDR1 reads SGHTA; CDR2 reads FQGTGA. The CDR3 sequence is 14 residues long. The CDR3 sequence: CASSLGRGADTIYF. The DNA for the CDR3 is TGTGCCAGCAGCTTAGGCAGGGGTGCGGACACCATATATTTT.

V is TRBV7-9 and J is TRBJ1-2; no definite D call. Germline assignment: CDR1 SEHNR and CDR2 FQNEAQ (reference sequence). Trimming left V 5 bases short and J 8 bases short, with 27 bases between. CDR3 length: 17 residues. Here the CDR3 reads CASSDRFTASGREGYTF. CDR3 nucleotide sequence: TGTGCCAGCAGCGATCGATTCACTGCGTCAGGCCGAGAAGGCTACACCTTC.

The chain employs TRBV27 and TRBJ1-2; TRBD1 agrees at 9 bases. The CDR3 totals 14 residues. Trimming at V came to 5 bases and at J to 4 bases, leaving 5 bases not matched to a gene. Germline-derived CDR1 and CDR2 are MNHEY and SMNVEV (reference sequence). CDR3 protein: CASSGDRARYGYTF. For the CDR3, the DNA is TGTGCCAGCAGTGGGGACAGGGCACGCTATGGCTACACCTTC.

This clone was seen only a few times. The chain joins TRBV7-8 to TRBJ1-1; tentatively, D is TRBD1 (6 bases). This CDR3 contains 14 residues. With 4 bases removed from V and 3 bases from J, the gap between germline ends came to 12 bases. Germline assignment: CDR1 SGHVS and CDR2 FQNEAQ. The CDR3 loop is CASSSGEGDTEAFF. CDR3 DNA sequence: TGTGCCAGCAGCTCAGGGGAAGGAGACACTGAAGCTTTCTTT.

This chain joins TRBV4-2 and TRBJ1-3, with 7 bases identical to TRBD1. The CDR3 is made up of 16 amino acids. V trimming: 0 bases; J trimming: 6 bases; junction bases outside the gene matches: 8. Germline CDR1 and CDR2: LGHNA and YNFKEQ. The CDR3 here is CASSQDAGQLVNTIYF. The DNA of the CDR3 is TGTGCCAGCAGCCAAGATGCGGGACAGTTAGTAAACACCATATATTTT.

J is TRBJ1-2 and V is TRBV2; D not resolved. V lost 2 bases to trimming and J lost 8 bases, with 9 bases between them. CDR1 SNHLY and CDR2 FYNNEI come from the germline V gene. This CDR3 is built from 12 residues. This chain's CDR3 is CASSETEVGYTF. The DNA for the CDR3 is TGTGCCAGCAGTGAAACGGAGGTCGGCTACACCTTC.

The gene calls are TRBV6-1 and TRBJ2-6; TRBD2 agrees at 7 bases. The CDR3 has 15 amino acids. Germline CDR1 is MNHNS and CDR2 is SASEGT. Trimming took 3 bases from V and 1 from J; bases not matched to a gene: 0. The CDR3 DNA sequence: TGTGCCAGCAGTGAGGGGGGGTCTGGGGCCAACGTCCTGACTTTC. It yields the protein CASSEGGSGANVLTF.

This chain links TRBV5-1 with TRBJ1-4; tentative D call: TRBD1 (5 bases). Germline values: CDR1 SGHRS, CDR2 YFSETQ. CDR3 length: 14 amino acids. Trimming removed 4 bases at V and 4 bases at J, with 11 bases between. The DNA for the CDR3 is TGCGCCAGCAGCGGCGGGGGTCTTAATGAAAAACTGTTTTTT. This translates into CASSGGGLNEKLFF.

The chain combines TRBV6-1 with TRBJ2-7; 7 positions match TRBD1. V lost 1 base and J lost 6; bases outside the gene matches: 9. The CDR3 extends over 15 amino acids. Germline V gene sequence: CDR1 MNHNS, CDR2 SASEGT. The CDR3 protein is CASSEDPAGGSEQYF. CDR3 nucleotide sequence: TGTGCCAGCAGTGAAGACCCGGCAGGGGGTTCCGAGCAGTACTTC.

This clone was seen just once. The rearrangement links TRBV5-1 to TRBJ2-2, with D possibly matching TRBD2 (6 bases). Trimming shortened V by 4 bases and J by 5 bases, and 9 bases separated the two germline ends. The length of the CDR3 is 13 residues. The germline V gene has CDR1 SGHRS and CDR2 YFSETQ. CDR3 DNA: TGCGCCAGCAGCCCGGGGGTTACCGGGGAGCTGTTTTTT. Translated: CASSPGVTGELFF.

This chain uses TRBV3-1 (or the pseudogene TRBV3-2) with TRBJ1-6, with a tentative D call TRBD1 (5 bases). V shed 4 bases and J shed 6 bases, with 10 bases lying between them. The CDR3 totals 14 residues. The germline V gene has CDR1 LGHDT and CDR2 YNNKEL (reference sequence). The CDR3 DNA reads TGTGCCAGCAGCCGCGGGACGAGTAATTCACCCCTCCACTTT. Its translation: CASSRGTSNSPLHF.

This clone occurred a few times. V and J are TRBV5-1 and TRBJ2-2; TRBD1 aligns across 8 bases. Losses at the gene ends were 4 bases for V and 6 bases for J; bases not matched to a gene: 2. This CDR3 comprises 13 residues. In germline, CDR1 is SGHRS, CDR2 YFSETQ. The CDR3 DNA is TGCGCCAGCAGCAAACAGGGGGCCGGGGAGCTGTTTTTT. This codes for CASSKQGAGELFF.

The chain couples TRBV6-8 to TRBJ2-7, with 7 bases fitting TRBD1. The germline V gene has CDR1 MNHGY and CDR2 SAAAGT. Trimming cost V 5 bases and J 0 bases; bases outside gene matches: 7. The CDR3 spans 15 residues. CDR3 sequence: CASSRDSPSSYEQYF. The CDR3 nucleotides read TGTGCCAGCAGTCGGGACAGCCCGAGCTCCTACGAGCAGTACTTC.

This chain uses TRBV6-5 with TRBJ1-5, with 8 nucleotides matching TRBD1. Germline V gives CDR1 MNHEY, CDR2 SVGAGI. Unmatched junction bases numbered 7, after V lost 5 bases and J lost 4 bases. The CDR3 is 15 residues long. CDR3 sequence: CASSQTDRENQPQHF. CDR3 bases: TGTGCCAGCAGTCAGACGGACAGGGAGAATCAGCCCCAGCATTTT.

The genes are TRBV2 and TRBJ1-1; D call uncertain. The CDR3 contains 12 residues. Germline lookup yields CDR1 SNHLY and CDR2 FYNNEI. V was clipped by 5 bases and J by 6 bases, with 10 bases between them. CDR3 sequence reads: CASSPEVAEAFF. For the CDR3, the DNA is TGTGCCAGCAGTCCCGAGGTCGCTGAAGCTTTCTTT.

Here the CDR3 reads CASSEGQGGTQPQHF. DNA for the CDR3: TGCGCCAGCAGTGAGGGGCAGGGAGGGACTCAGCCCCAGCATTTT. The gene calls are TRBV10-1 and TRBJ1-5, with a possible D match to TRBD1 (5 bases). Trimming removed 2 bases from V and 6 bases from J, with 14 bases in between. This CDR3 has 15 residues. Germline CDR1 reads WNHNN; CDR2 reads SYGVQD (reference sequence).

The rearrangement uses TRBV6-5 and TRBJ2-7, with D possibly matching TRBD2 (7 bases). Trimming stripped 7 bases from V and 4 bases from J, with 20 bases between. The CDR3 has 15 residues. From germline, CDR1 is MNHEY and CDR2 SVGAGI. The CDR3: CASTSFFGGRYEQYF. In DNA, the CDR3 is TGTGCCAGCACCTCTTTTTTCGGGGGGCGATACGAGCAGTACTTC.

In DNA form, the CDR3 reads TGTGCCAGCAGCTTAGGTCCAGAATATGGCTACACCTTC. It encodes CASSLGPEYGYTF. The chain uses TRBV7-8 and TRBJ1-2; D ambiguous. The CDR3 extends over 13 amino acids. Germline V lookup: CDR1 SGHVS, CDR2 FQNEAQ. V lost 1 base to trimming and J lost 5 bases, with 8 bases between them.

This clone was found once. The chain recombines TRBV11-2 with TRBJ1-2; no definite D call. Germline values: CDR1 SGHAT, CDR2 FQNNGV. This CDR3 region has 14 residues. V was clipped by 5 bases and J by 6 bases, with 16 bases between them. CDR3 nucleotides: TGTGCCAGCAGCCCCCGTTGGTCCGGGGATGGCTACACCTTC. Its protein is CASSPRWSGDGYTF.